The present T cell receptor (beta chain) was sequenced within a study of CD8 T cells in Susac syndrome (dated by TCRdb to the late 2010s). In the study overall: The study used repertoire sequencing to test whether antigen drove CD8+ T cell activation and differentiation in Susac syndrome. The study compared CD8+ T cell repertoire clonality among 11 to 12 healthy donors, around 14 Susac syndrome patients and 15 or so multiple sclerosis patients. Overall study outcomes, separate from this receptor: The study acknowledged that relatively few individuals were included in the TCR sequencing and HLA analysis.

Peripheral blood CD8+ and CD4+ T cells from healthy donors, Susac syndrome patients and multiple sclerosis patients were profiled by high-throughput TCR beta sequencing. Multiple sclerosis controls were treatment-naive patients with stable or active relapsing-remitting disease fulfilling revised McDonald criteria. Bulk CD8+ and CD4+ T cells were purified magnetically by negative isolation, whereas CD8+ TEMRA cells were enriched by FACS. Blood was drawn into EDTA tubes, processed within 24 hours, and PBMCs were isolated by density gradient centrifugation. PBMCs intended for TCR sequencing were cryopreserved in liquid nitrogen and thawed later in a water bath at 37 degrees C. Purity of sorted or isolated CD4+, CD8+ and CD8+ TEMRA cells was at least 90%. RNA was extracted with the RNeasy kit and roughly 0.5 to 1 ug was reverse transcribed using random hexamers. TCR beta CDR3 regions were amplified with the immunoSEQ multiplex PCR assay covering 54 Vbeta and 13 Jbeta segments. PCR amplification bias was corrected by using a synthetic template baseline for primer optimization and computational correction. In the authors' own workflow: Only productive sequences were kept, with reads annotated to V, D and J genes according to IMGT and analyzed in immunoSEQ Analyzer. Clonality was computed as one minus Shannon entropy normalized by log2 of the number of productive unique sequences. Public and private clones were assessed among the 100 most prevalent clones of each patient and control. A clone was defined as Susac-specific if it was absent from the healthy and MS cohorts, from approximately 980 published viral clones and from other ImmuneACCESS disease sequences. TCRdb trimmed public reads at Q25 via fastp, called clones via MiXCR and kept in-frame beta chains. Each entry is one CDR3 protein sequence, shown with its most common DNA and genes. In this record, the V and J calls reflect TCRdb's handling and not the investigators' own analysis. Within this sample are some 260,000 distinct CDR3 sequences, with approximately 81% of them counted one time only. The top ten clones comprise over 0.1% of the sample.

As for this clonotype: The antigen it binds to is not known. It has no much larger one-base neighbor in the sample; base qualities were not kept.

Its CDR3 holds 15 amino acids, cysteine through phenylalanine. The entry retains the CDR3 DNA only, 45 bases that are in frame from base 1. Trimming leaves V shorter by 5 bases and J shorter by 7 bases, with the junction holding 11 bases beyond the gene matches. The sample consisted of CD8+ T cells from PBMCs. The TCR comes from a human donor with multiple sclerosis. Rearrangement joined TRBV12-3 or TRBV12-4 to TRBJ2-1, with 7 junctional bases fitting TRBD1. The bases read TGTGCCAGCAGTCCAGAAGGGGCAGGGGGAAATGAGCAGTTCTTC. Its coded protein is CASSPEGAGGNEQFF.